This T cell receptor (beta chain) came from a study of PD-1 blockade in classical Hodgkin lymphoma. As for this clone: The antigen is undetermined.

Germline CDR1 and CDR2: MGHRA and YSYEKL. With 4 bases removed from V and 5 bases from J, the gap between germline ends came to 16 bases. The CDR3 totals 15 residues. Described time point: cycle 4 day 1 (C4D1), after less than 7 weeks of nivolumab. The patients all showed relapse after autologous stem cell transplantation, while their brentuximab vedotin exposure varied. Best responses included complete response and partial response; otherwise, the best response was progressive disease. Notes on the study in general: Relapsed/refractory patients reportedly had the lowest baseline TCR diversity, below newly diagnosed patients, who were below healthy donors. Compared with baseline, CD4+ but not CD8+ TCR diversity had risen significantly by C4D1.

Measured with immunoSEQ multiplex PCR; TCRdb has only the in-frame clones, and not every one. The repertoire holds 30,000 or so clones, with almost 85% as singletons. The receptor was isolated from a human donor with classical Hodgkin lymphoma. The genes are TRBV4-1 and TRBJ2-3, with D perhaps matching TRBD1 (6 bases). This sample comprised peripheral blood mononuclear cells (PBMCs), obtained before the fourth cycle of nivolumab. The CDR3 region is CASSLERGLGDTQYF. As DNA, the CDR3 is TGCGCCAGCAGCCTCGAGAGGGGGTTGGGAGATACGCAGTATTTT.